This entry is about one T cell receptor beta chain. TCRdb's table, derived via immunoSEQ multiplex PCR, lists solely in-frame clones and lacks some. The sample lists 6,000 to 8,000 clones; approximately 80% were seen once. The data are from a study of T cell repertoires in ileal Crohn's disease. Study-wide context: Median disease duration was approximately eight years; less than 45% smoked at surgery.

The CDR3 is 12 residues long. Germline values: CDR1 GTSNPN, CDR2 SVGIG (reference sequence). V gave up 4 bases and J gave up 7 bases; unmatched junction bases: 5. The sequenced material came from ileal tissue. This chain connects TRBV30 to TRBJ1-1; 8 nucleotides align to TRBD1. The receptor was derived from an adult with Crohn's disease. CDR3 coding DNA: TGTGCCTGGACCCGGGACAGGCTTGAAGCTTTCTTT. This gives the protein CAWTRDRLEAFF.